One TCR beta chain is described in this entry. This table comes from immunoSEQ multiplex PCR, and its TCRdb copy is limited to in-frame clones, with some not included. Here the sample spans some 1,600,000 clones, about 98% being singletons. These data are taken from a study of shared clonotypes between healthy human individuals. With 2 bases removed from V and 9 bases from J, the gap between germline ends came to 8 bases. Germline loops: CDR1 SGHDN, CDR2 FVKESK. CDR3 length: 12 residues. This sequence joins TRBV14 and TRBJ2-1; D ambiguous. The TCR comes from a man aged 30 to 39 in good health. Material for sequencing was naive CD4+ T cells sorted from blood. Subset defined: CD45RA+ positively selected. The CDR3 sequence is CASSQRVGEQFF. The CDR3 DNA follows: TGTGCCAGCAGCCAAAGGGTTGGTGAGCAGTTCTTC.